What follows are 25 T cell receptor beta chains derived from one specimen sequenced in a study of OX40 agonist ivuxolimab in advanced cancers. The method was immunoSEQ multiplex PCR; TCRdb's version includes in-frame clones alone and lacks a portion of them. The sample yields roughly 100,000 clones, around 86% seen once. The sequenced sample was CD4+ or CD8+ T cells sorted from blood, obtained in a trial of the OX40 agonist ivuxolimab. The receptors derive from an adult with an advanced solid tumor such as melanoma, head and neck, liver or kidney cancer.

The chain links TRBV5-1 to TRBJ1-1, with TRBD1 matching 7 bases. Germline V lookup: CDR1 SGHRS, CDR2 YFSETQ. V shed 6 bases and J 0 bases; nucleotides not matched to a gene: 8. CDR3 length: 15 residues. The DNA of the CDR3 is TGCGCCAGCAACCCCCAGGGGGGGATGAACACTGAAGCTTTCTTT. Amino acids: CASNPQGGMNTEAFF. Supplemented by reference TRBV5-1 and TRBJ1-1, the full variable domain reads KAGVTQTPRYLIKTRGQQVTLSCSPISGHRSVSWYQQTPGQGLQFLFEYFSETQRNKGNFPGRFSGRQFSNSRSEMNVSTLELGDSALYLCASNPQGGMNTEAFFGQGTRLTVV.

The gene calls are TRBV13 and TRBJ2-7; D not resolved. The CDR3 loop spans 15 amino acids. Germline V gene sequence: CDR1 PRHDT, CDR2 FYEKMQ (reference sequence). V dropped 3 bases and J dropped 3 bases, with 15 bases sitting between them. In DNA form, the CDR3 reads TGTGCCAGCAGCTTTACAAGGGCCCCTGACTACGAGCAGTACTTC. This sequence encodes CASSFTRAPDYEQYF.

This chain links TRBV7-8 with TRBJ1-4; D remains unclear. Trimming removed 5 bases at V and 5 bases at J, with 12 bases between. The CDR3 loop spans 14 amino acids. Germline lookup yields CDR1 SGHVS and CDR2 FQNEAQ. The CDR3 protein is CASSPSRTNEKLFF. CDR3 coding DNA: TGTGCCAGCAGCCCGTCCAGGACGAATGAAAAACTGTTTTTT.

This clone is a singleton in its sample. The chain links TRBV19 to TRBJ1-6; possible D gene TRBD1, 5 bases. The CDR3 is 15 residues long. The germline V gene has CDR1 LNHDA and CDR2 SQIVND (reference sequence). Trimming left V 1 base short and J 7 bases short, with 11 bases between. The CDR3 is CASSIVGTGNSPLHF. The CDR3 DNA reads as TGTGCCAGTAGTATAGTAGGGACGGGGAATTCACCCCTCCACTTT.

A note on this clone: One end of the junction does not line up with germline, which may come from a read error. J is TRBJ1-2 and V is TRBV20-1; 7 bases agree with TRBD1. CDR1 DFQATT and CDR2 SNEGSKA come from the germline V gene (reference sequence). The CDR3 has 11 amino acids. This CDR3 is CSASGGQSRLF. The CDR3 region has the DNA TGCAGTGCTAGTGGGGGACAGTCTCGGCTCTTC.

The rearrangement joins TRBV16 to TRBJ1-2; tentative D call: TRBD1 (5 bases). Looked up from germline, CDR1 is KGHSY and CDR2 is FQNENV. V gave up 4 bases and J gave up 9 bases, with 15 bases separating them. CDR3 length: 13 amino acids. CDR3 protein: CASSLRGTDSYTF. The DNA for the CDR3 is TGTGCCAGCAGCCTCCGGGGGACCGATAGCTACACCTTC.

This clone was picked up one time. A read error may produce the germline difference seen at one junction end. This chain joins TRBV7-7 and TRBJ2-5, with a possible D match to TRBD1 (5 bases). In germline, CDR1 is SSHAT, CDR2 FNYEAQ (reference sequence). The CDR3 runs to 13 residues. CDR3 amino acids: CASSWGHQETQYF. In nucleotides, the CDR3 is TGTGCTAGCAGCTGGGGCCACCAGGAGACCCAGTACTTC.

This chain connects TRBV7-2 to TRBJ2-5, with TRBD2 identical over 8 bases. This CDR3 has 17 residues. The V segment lost 2 bases and the J segment 4 bases; nucleotides outside the gene matches: 12. Germline values: CDR1 SGHTA, CDR2 FQGNSA. The CDR3 reads CASSLLSGGAGRETQYF. Here the CDR3 DNA reads TGTGCCAGCAGCTTATTATCCGGGGGGGCCGGACGAGAGACCCAGTACTTC.

This chain links TRBV2 with TRBJ1-4, with 10 bases that match TRBD1. This CDR3 has 16 residues. Germline lookup yields CDR1 SNHLY and CDR2 FYNNEI. V lost 7 bases, J lost 5 bases, and 10 bases stayed unmatched. CDR3 sequence (DNA): TGTGCCAGCATAAGGGACAGGGGTTGGGAAAATGAAAAACTGTTTTTT. Protein: CASIRDRGWENEKLFF.

The V and J genes are TRBV18 and TRBJ2-2, with 12 bases identical to TRBD2. Per the germline V gene, CDR1 is KGHSH and CDR2 is LQKENI. Unmatched junction bases numbered 12, after V lost 3 bases and J lost 4 bases. The CDR3 sequence is 19 residues long. In nucleotides, the CDR3 is TGTGCCAGCTCACCTCTGAGGACTAGCGGGACCCGAGGCACCGGGGAGCTGTTTTTT. Encoded protein: CASSPLRTSGTRGTGELFF.

The V gene is TRBV7-9, the J gene TRBJ1-1; possible D gene TRBD1, 5 bases. This CDR3 is 14 amino acids long. The V end lost 6 bases, the J end lost 3 bases, and 14 bases lay between the germline ends. Germline V gene lookup returns CDR1 SEHNR and CDR2 FQNEAQ (reference sequence). The CDR3 nucleotides are TGTGCCAGCAGTGAGGGGCGAATGGACACTGAAGCTTTCTTT. Protein product: CASSEGRMDTEAFF.

This clone was detected a few times. The chain recombines TRBV7-2 with TRBJ2-7, with D unclear. Deletions cut 9 bases from V and 0 bases from J, with 9 bases between. The CDR3 consists of 12 residues. CDR1 is SGHTA, CDR2 FQGNSA, per germline. The CDR3 DNA reads TGTGCCAGATACTTACCCTCCTACGAGCAGTACTTC. Its protein is CARYLPSYEQYF.

V and J are TRBV9 and TRBJ2-3; 15 bases line up with TRBD2. The CDR3 consists of 19 residues. V dropped 3 bases and J dropped 1; count of bases not matched to a gene: 9. Per the germline V gene, CDR1 is SGDLS and CDR2 is YYNGEE. The DNA for the CDR3 is TGTGCCAGCAGCGATCCGGGACTAGCGGGGGGCCTCGGCACAGATACGCAGTATTTT. Encoded protein: CASSDPGLAGGLGTDTQYF.

The chain joins TRBV2 to TRBJ2-7, with 7 bases identical to TRBD2. Germline V gene sequence: CDR1 SNHLY, CDR2 FYNNEI. After removal of 5 bases from V and 11 bases from J, the junction contained 24 bases not matched to a gene. This CDR3 comprises 17 residues. The CDR3 loop is CASSSYLLAVGPSWKYF. Here the CDR3 DNA reads TGTGCCAGCAGTTCCTACCTCCTAGCGGTAGGGCCGTCGTGGAAGTACTTC.

The J gene is TRBJ2-2, the V gene TRBV2; D is uncertain. Looked up from germline, CDR1 is SNHLY and CDR2 is FYNNEI. CDR3 length: 15 amino acids. V was trimmed by 0 bases and J by 5 bases, leaving 10 bases between them. CDR3 nucleotides: TGTGCCAGCAGTGAAGCGGCGTTCTCTACCGGGGAGCTGTTTTTT. It is translated as CASSEAAFSTGELFF.

This clone was recorded only once. The chain carries TRBV5-1 and TRBJ2-5; tentatively, D is TRBD2 (5 bases). The V and J ends lost 2 bases and 5 bases respectively, with 13 bases between them. CDR3 length: 14 residues. Germline CDR1 SGHRS, CDR2 YFSETQ. CDR3 protein: CASSFGPPGETQYF. CDR3 DNA: TGCGCCAGCAGCTTTGGTCCCCCGGGGGAGACCCAGTACTTC.

This chain links TRBV5-8 with TRBJ1-1; the match to TRBD1 covers 7 bases. The CDR3 runs 14 residues. J lost 6 bases, V lost 3 bases, and 8 bases had no gene match. The V gene's germline CDR1 is SGHTS and CDR2 YDEGEE. The CDR3 region is CASSSAQGWSEAFF. CDR3 DNA sequence: TGTGCCAGCAGCTCCGCACAGGGGTGGTCTGAAGCTTTCTTT.

As for this clone: Other DNA sequences within the sample encode an identical CDR3. The CDR3 sequence: CASSLAGTGELFF. Here the CDR3 DNA reads TGTGCCAGCAGCTTAGCTGGAACCGGGGAGCTGTTTTTT. The chain links TRBV7-9 to TRBJ2-2; D is unresolved. CDR3 length: 13 amino acids. CDR1 is SEHNR and CDR2 is FQNEAQ in the germline V gene (reference sequence). V was clipped by 0 bases and J by 5 bases, with 4 bases between them.

The J gene is TRBJ2-3, the V gene TRBV7-6; D ambiguous. The V end was cut by 7 bases, the J end by 1 base, with 9 bases between. This CDR3 is 13 amino acids long. Per the germline V gene, CDR1 is SGHVS and CDR2 is FNYEAQ. CDR3 loop: CASTLGGTDTQYF. The CDR3 DNA reads TGTGCCAGCACCCTCGGAGGCACAGATACGCAGTATTTT.

J is TRBJ1-2 and V is TRBV6-1; D unclear. The germline CDR1 and CDR2 sequences are MNHNS and SASEGT. This CDR3 comprises 14 residues. Trimming pared 1 base from V and 7 bases from J, leaving 13 bases between. The CDR3 nucleotides are TGTGCCAGCAGTGAAGGGTCGGGGAGTGGTGGCTACACCTTC. It yields the protein CASSEGSGSGGYTF.

This chain joins TRBV9 and TRBJ1-2; tentative D call: TRBD1 (5 bases). Per germline, CDR1 SGDLS and CDR2 YYNGEE. V was pared by 0 bases and J by 0 bases, with 9 bases between. CDR3 length: 15 residues. The CDR3 nucleotides read TGTGCCAGCAGCGTAGGACAGTCAACTAACTATGGCTACACCTTC. Its protein product is CASSVGQSTNYGYTF.

This chain links TRBV4-3 with TRBJ1-5; D remains unclear. The CDR3 totals 13 residues. Germline values: CDR1 LGHNA, CDR2 YSLEER. V lost 0 bases to trimming and J lost 5 bases, with 5 bases between them. CDR3 sequence: CASSQDRDQPQHF. The DNA for the CDR3 is TGCGCCAGCAGCCAAGATCGAGATCAGCCCCAGCATTTT.

The rearrangement uses TRBV27 and TRBJ2-7; TRBD2 matches 12 bases. Germline V gives CDR1 MNHEY, CDR2 SMNVEV (reference sequence). Trimming took 8 bases from V and 4 from J; bases not matched to a gene: 15. The CDR3 runs to 17 residues. Here the CDR3 DNA reads TGTGCCAGCGCCCGCGTACTAGCGGGGGGTACGCCGTACGAGCAGTACTTC. Translation: CASARVLAGGTPYEQYF.

The V gene is TRBV5-1, the J gene TRBJ2-2, with 7 positions matching TRBD2. This CDR3 region has 15 residues. Germline lookup yields CDR1 SGHRS and CDR2 YFSETQ. Germline trimming cut 4 bases from V and 1 base from J; bases unmatched to any gene: 4. This chain's CDR3 is CASSPSSGNTGELFF. The CDR3, as DNA: TGCGCCAGCAGCCCTTCTAGCGGGAACACCGGGGAGCTGTTTTTT.

V gene TRBV5-4 combines with J gene TRBJ1-2; D is ambiguous. The V end lost 1 base, the J end lost 5 bases, and 12 bases lay between the germline ends. This CDR3 comprises 14 residues. Germline loops: CDR1 SGHNT, CDR2 YYREEE (reference sequence). The CDR3 nucleotides are TGTGCCAGCAGCTTGCCACCTGCGGGGTATGGCTACACCTTC. This encodes CASSLPPAGYGYTF. The variable domain in full, with the rest retrieved from reference TRBV5-4 and TRBJ1-2, is ETGVTQSPTHLIKTRGQQVTLRCSSQSGHNTVSWYQQALGQGPQFIFQYYREEENGRGNFPPRFSGLQFPNYSSELNVNALELDDSALYLCASSLPPAGYGYTFGSGTRLTVV.